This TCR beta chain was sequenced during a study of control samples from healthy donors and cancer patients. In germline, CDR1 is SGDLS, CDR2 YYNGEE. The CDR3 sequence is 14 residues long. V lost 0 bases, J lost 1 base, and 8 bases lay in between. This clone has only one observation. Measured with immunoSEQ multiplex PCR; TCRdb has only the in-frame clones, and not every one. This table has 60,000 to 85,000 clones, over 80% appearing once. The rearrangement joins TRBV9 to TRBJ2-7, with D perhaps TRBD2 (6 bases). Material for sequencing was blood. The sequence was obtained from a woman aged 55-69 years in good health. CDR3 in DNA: TGTGCCAGCAGCGTAGCGGGGGAGTCCTACGAGCAGTACTTC. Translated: CASSVAGESYEQYF.